Listed below are T cell receptor beta chains from one sample, sequenced in a study of cytomegalovirus exposure and HLA in healthy donors. This table comes from immunoSEQ multiplex PCR, and its TCRdb copy is limited to in-frame clones, with some not included. The table includes 100,000 to 150,000 clones, roughly 90% detected once. The specimen was PBMCs. The source is a woman aged 18-30 years in good health and CMV-seronegative. Both conserved end residues are part of each CDR3. A D gene is named only where the DNA matches it firmly. Size values are once, few and many counts, or a class for expanded clones, and some rows have none.

D gene	V gene	clone size	CDR3 length	J gene	CDR3 protein	CDR3 DNA
-	TRBV6-5	-	14	TRBJ2-5	CASSYGQLKETQYF	TGTGCCAGCAGTTACGGACAGTTAAAAGAGACCCAGTACTTC
-	TRBV27	-	12	TRBJ2-7	CASSITGHEQYF	TGTGCCAGCAGTATAACAGGGCACGAGCAGTACTTC
-	TRBV11-3	-	13	TRBJ2-3	CASVGSGTDTQYF	TGTGCCAGCGTGGGCTCGGGCACAGATACGCAGTATTTT
-	TRBV10-3	-	11	TRBJ2-7	CATWGVLEQYF	TGTGCCACCTGGGGGGTTCTCGAGCAGTACTTC
-	TRBV2	-	14	TRBJ2-7	CASSEGYGSYEQYF	TGTGCCAGCAGTGAAGGGTACGGGTCCTACGAGCAGTACTTC
TRBD1	TRBV9	-	16	TRBJ2-3	CASSLWTGERTDTQYF	TGTGCCAGCAGCCTCTGGACAGGGGAAAGGACAGATACGCAGTATTTT
TRBD1	TRBV19	-	15	TRBJ1-2	CASLFTGQGNYGYTF	TGTGCCAGTTTATTTACGGGACAGGGTAACTATGGCTACACCTTC
TRBD2	TRBV4-1	-	18	TRBJ2-1	CASSQVFQREGTYNEQFF	TGCGCCAGCAGCCAAGTCTTCCAGCGGGAGGGGACCTACAATGAGCAGTTCTTC
TRBD1	TRBV28	-	13	TRBJ1-2	CASRSGTGGGYTF	TGTGCCAGCAGATCCGGGACAGGGGGAGGCTACACCTTC
-	TRBV4-2	few	14	TRBJ1-3	CASSQTGPGNTIYF	TGTGCCAGCAGCCAGACAGGCCCTGGAAACACCATATATTTT
-	TRBV5-1	-	15	TRBJ2-1	CASSLLQGGDNEQFF	TGCGCCAGCAGCTTGTTGCAGGGTGGGGACAATGAGCAGTTCTTC
-	TRBV5-1	-	16	TRBJ1-2	CASSWEPKQGGYGYTF	TGCGCCAGCAGCTGGGAACCGAAACAGGGCGGCTATGGCTACACCTTC
TRBD1	TRBV5-8	-	16	TRBJ1-3	CASSVNRGSSGNTIYF	TGTGCCAGCAGCGTCAACAGGGGCAGCTCTGGAAACACCATATATTTT
TRBD2	TRBV2	-	17	TRBJ2-5	CASSPTSGRWARETQYF	TGTGCCAGCAGCCCGACTAGCGGGAGATGGGCCCGGGAGACCCAGTACTTC
TRBD1	TRBV7-6	-	14	TRBJ1-2	CASSSGTGHWGYTF	TGTGCCAGCAGTTCCGGGACAGGCCACTGGGGCTACACCTTC
-	TRBV6-5	-	13	TRBJ2-7	CASRGSGTYEQYF	TGTGCCAGCAGAGGGAGCGGAACCTACGAGCAGTACTTC
TRBD2	TRBV19	few	14	TRBJ2-5	CASSMGTNQETQYF	TGTGCCAGTAGTATGGGGACTAACCAAGAGACCCAGTACTTC
TRBD2	TRBV6-4	-	16	TRBJ2-3	CASSEGGRFGTDTQYF	TGTGCCAGCAGTGAGGGCGGGAGGTTCGGCACAGATACGCAGTATTTT
TRBD1	TRBV5-6	-	14	TRBJ1-2	CASSSTGVGPGYTF	TGTGCCAGCAGCAGTACAGGGGTCGGACCTGGCTACACCTTC
TRBD1	TRBV19	-	15	TRBJ2-7	CASSMGTGGPYEQYF	TGTGCCAGTAGTATGGGGACAGGGGGACCCTACGAGCAGTACTTC
-	TRBV28	-	17	TRBJ1-1	CASSAWLVRGSNTEAFF	TGTGCCAGCAGCGCTTGGTTGGTCAGGGGATCGAACACTGAAGCTTTCTTT
TRBD1	TRBV20-1	-	11	TRBJ1-2	CSVRGPNGYTF	TGCAGTGTTAGGGGGCCCAATGGCTACACCTTC
TRBD2	TRBV7-9	-	16	TRBJ2-3	CASSLAGRGSTDTQYF	TGTGCCAGCAGCTTAGCGGGGCGGGGGAGCACAGATACGCAGTATTTT
TRBD2	TRBV11-2	-	18	TRBJ2-3	CASSLVLAGGTFTDTQYF	TGTGCCAGCAGCTTAGTACTAGCGGGAGGGACCTTCACAGATACGCAGTATTTT
-	TRBV7-9	once	15	TRBJ1-4	CASSLGPGTNEKLFF	TGTGCCAGCAGCTTAGGGCCAGGGACTAATGAAAAACTGTTTTTT
-	TRBV11-2	-	12	TRBJ2-7	CASSSDYYEQYF	TGTGCCAGCAGCTCGGACTATTACGAGCAGTACTTC
TRBD1	TRBV19	-	16	TRBJ2-7	CASSGPPGQGPFEQYF	TGTGCCAGTAGTGGACCCCCGGGACAGGGCCCTTTCGAGCAGTACTTC
-	TRBV19	-	14	TRBJ2-7	CASSIAGDGYEQYF	TGTGCCAGTAGTATAGCGGGAGATGGCTACGAGCAGTACTTC
-	TRBV18	-	15	TRBJ1-3	CASSPTGTAGNTIYF	TGTGCCAGCTCGCCAACAGGGACGGCTGGAAACACCATATATTTT
-	TRBV5-5	-	14	TRBJ2-1	CASSLGVGPGALVF	-
-	TRBV6-1	-	17	TRBJ1-5	CASSDPWTVYSNQPQHF	TGTGCCAGCAGTGACCCCTGGACAGTTTATAGCAATCAGCCCCAGCATTTT